The present T cell receptor beta chain was sequenced within a study of blood T cell repertoires in COVID-19. Overall study context: The analysed material was cDNA or gDNA that came from T cells, B-cell-depleted T cells, or PBMCs.

This CDR3 spans 20 amino acids. The germline V and J ends were trimmed by 0 bases and 4 bases, with 22 bases remaining between them. Germline CDR1 MNHEY, CDR2 SMNVEV (reference sequence). In the original processing: Amplified reference gene primers provided the basis for estimating nucleated cell counts. The table came from immunoSEQ multiplex PCR; TCRdb's copy has only in-frame clones and leaves some out. The DNA was the basis for D and trimming; V, J and clone size are from that table. Of under 300,000 clones listed, approximately 90% are singletons. This sequence was found in a woman aged 35 to 49 who had recovered from COVID-19. V usage is TRBV27 and J usage is TRBJ1-6, with D possibly TRBD1 on 5 matching bases. Sequencing used peripheral blood. In DNA form, the CDR3 reads TGTGCCAGCAGTTTATCGAGTCCCGCGTACACCCGGGGGTATAATTCACCCCTCCACTTT. It is translated as CASSLSSPAYTRGYNSPLHF.